What follows describes a single T cell receptor beta chain. Antigen: not known. This sample was included in a study of cytomegalovirus exposure and HLA in healthy donors. At the level of the study: Unique TCR beta sequences numbering about 100 million came from about 179 million T cells in an earlier analysis. Findings of the study overall: Owing to their indistinguishability, certain V segments, notably TRBV6-2 and TRBV6-3, were excluded. Sequences of the TCR beta chain were said to predict the HLA-A and HLA-B alleles of most subjects accurately.

V was pared by 2 bases and J by 0 bases, with 11 bases between. This CDR3 region has 15 residues. CDR1 is MNHEY, CDR2 SMNVEV, per germline (reference sequence). Amplification used 60 Vbeta primers and 13 Jbeta primers. Using immunoSEQ multiplex PCR, the repertoire was profiled, and TCRdb retains in-frame clones only, with some absent. In the table there are fewer than 200,000 clones, roughly 76% of which are singletons. The TCR comes from a human donor in good health. This chain links TRBV27 with TRBJ2-7; possible D gene TRBD1, 5 bases. Sequenced input: PBMCs. For the CDR3, the DNA is TGTGCCAGCAGTTTAAACACAGGAGCCTCCTACGAGCAGTACTTC. This encodes CASSLNTGASYEQYF.